This paragraph reports one TCR beta chain. Its cognate antigen is unknown. The sample belongs to a study of PD-1 blockade in classical Hodgkin lymphoma. Study as a whole: Administration of nivolumab to patients was at 3 mg/kg intravenously every 2 weeks. Findings and caveats of the study: Patients with a complete response exhibited baseline diversity comparable to newly diagnosed patients. Differences between repertoires have undefined causes, possibly disease activity or prior therapy.

Germline CDR1 and CDR2: SGHTA and FQGTGA. The CDR3 is made up of 14 amino acids. With 1 base removed from V and 3 bases from J, the gap between germline ends came to 6 bases. Profiling relied on immunoSEQ multiplex PCR, and the TCRdb table lists in-frame clones only, not all of them. The data show 20,000 to 30,000 clones, 70% to 90% seen once. Patients all relapsed after autologous stem cell transplantation, and there was variation in brentuximab vedotin exposure. The chain uses TRBV7-3 and TRBJ2-2, with D unresolved. This clonotype was sampled from a human donor with classical Hodgkin lymphoma. The starting material was peripheral blood mononuclear cells (PBMCs), obtained before the second cycle of nivolumab. CDR3 amino acids: CASSLSRDTGELFF. For the CDR3, the DNA is TGTGCCAGCAGCTTAAGTCGGGACACCGGGGAGCTGTTTTTT.